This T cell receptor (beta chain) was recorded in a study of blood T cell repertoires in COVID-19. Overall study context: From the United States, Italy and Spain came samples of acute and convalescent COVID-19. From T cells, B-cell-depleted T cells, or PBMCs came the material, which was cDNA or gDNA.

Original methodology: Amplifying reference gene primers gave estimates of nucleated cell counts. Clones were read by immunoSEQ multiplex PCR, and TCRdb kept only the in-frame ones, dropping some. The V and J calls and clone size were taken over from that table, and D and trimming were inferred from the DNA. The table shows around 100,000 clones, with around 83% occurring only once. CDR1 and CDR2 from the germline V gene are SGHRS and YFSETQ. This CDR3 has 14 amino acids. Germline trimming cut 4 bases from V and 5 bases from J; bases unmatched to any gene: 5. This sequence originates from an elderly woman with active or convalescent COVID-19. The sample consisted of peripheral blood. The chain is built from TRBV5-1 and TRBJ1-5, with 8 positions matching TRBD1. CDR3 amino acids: CASSNGQGDQPQHF. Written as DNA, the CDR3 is TGCGCCAGCAGCAACGGACAGGGTGATCAGCCCCAGCATTTT.